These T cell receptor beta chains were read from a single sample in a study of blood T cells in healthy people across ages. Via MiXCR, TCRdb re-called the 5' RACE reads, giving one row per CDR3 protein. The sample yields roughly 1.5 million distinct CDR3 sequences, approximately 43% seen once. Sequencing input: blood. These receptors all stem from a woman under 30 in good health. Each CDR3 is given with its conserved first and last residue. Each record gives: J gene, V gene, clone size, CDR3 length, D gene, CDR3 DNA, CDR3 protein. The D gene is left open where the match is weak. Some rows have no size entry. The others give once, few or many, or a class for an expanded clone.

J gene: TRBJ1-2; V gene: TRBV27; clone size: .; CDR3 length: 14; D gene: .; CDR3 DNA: TGTGCCAGCAGTTTCTGGGGCGCAAGTGATGGCTACACCTTC; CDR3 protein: CASSFWGASDGYTF
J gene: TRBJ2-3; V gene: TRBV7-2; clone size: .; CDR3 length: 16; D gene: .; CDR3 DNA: TGTGCCAGCAGCTTAGCGGGGGGCGGGCTCACAGATACGCAGTATTTT; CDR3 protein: CASSLAGGGLTDTQYF
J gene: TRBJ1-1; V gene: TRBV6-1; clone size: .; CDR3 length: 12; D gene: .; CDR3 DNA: TGTGCCAGCAGTGACGCCCCTGGCGATGCTTTCTTT; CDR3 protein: CASSDAPGDAFF
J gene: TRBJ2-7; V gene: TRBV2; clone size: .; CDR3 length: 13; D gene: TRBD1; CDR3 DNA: TGTGCCACACAGGGGGCGTCCTACAATGAGCAGTACTTC; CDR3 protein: CATQGASYNEQYF
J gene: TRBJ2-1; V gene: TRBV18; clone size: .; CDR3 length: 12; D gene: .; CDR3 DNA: TGTGCCAGCTCACCACCAGAGAATGAGCAGTTCTTC; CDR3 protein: CASSPPENEQFF
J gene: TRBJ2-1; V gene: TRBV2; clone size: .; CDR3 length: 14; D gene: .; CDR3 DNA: TGTGCCAGCAGAAAAGGCGGAGGGTACAATGAGCAGTTCTTC; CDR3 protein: CASRKGGGYNEQFF
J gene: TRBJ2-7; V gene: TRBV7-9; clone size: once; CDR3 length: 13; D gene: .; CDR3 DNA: TGTGCCAGCACCGCCCTTGGGGCCAACGAGCAGTACTTC; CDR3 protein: CASTALGANEQYF
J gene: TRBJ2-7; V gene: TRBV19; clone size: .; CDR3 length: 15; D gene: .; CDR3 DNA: TGTGCCAGTAGTACACGGGGGGCGCAGTACAATGAGCAGTACTTC; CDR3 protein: CASSTRGAQYNEQYF
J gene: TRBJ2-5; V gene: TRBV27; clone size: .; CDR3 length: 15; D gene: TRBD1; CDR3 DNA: TGTGCCAGCAGTTTGGGCTGGGACAGCCAAGAGACCCAGTACTTC; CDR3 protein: CASSLGWDSQETQYF
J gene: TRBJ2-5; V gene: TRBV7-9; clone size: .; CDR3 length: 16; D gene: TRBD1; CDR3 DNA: TGTGCCAGCAGCTTAGGGACAGGGCATCTCCAAGAGACCCAGTACTTC; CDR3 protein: CASSLGTGHLQETQYF
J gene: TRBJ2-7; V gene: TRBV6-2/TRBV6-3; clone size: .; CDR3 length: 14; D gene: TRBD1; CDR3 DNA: TGTGCCAGCAGCCACGGGACAGGGCACAATGAGCAGTACTTC; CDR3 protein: CASSHGTGHNEQYF
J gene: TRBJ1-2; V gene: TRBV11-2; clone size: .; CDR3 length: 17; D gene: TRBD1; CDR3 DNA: TGTGCCAGCAGCTCCCTTAGGACCGGACAGGGGACTTATGGCTACACCTTC; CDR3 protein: CASSSLRTGQGTYGYTF
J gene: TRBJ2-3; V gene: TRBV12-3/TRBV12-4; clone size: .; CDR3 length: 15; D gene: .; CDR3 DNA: TGTGCCAGCAAGTTCACCCGGTCCCCCACAGATACGCAGTATTTT; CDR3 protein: CASKFTRSPTDTQYF
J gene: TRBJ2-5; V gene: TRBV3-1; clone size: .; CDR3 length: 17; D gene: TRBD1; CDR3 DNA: TGTGCCAGCAGCCATTCACTCGACAGGGCAAGGGGGGAGACCCAGTACTTC; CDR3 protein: CASSHSLDRARGETQYF
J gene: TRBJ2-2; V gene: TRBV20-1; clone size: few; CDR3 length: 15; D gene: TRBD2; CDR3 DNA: TGCAGTGCTAGTTCCCTAGCGGGAGTGTATGGGGAGCTGTTTTTT; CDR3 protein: CSASSLAGVYGELFF
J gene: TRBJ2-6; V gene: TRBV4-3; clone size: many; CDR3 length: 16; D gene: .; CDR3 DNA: TGCGCCAGCAGCCAAGATTACAGCTCTGGGGCCAACGTCCTGACTTTC; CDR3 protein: CASSQDYSSGANVLTF
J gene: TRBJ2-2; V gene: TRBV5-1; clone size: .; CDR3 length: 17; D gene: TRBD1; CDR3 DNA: TGCGCCAGCAGCTTGGCAGGACAGGGGGCGGACACCGGGGAGCTGTTTTTT; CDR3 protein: CASSLAGQGADTGELFF
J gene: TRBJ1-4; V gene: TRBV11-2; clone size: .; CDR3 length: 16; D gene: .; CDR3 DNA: TGTGCCAGCAGCTTCTCCCCGGGCGGAACTAATGAAAAACTGTTTTTT; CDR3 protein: CASSFSPGGTNEKLFF
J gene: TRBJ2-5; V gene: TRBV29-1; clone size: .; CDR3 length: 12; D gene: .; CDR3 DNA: TGCAGCGTTGAATGGGGAGGAGGGACCCAGTACTTC; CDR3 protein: CSVEWGGGTQYF
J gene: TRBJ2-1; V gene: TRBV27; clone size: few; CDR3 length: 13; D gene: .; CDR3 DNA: TGTGCCAGCAGTTACAGTCCCATATCGGAGCAGTTCTTC; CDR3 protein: CASSYSPISEQFF
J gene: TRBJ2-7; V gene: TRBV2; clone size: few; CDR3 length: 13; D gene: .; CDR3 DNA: TGTGCCAGCAGTACCGGACAGTTTGCCGAGCAGTACTTC; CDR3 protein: CASSTGQFAEQYF
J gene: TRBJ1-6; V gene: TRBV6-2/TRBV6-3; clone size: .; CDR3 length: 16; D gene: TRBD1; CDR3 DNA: TGTGCCAGCAGTTACCCGGGACAGGGGGTAAATTCACCCCTCCACTTT; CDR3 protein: CASSYPGQGVNSPLHF
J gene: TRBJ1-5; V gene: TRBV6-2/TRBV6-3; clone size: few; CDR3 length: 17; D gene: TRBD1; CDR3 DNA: TGTGCCAGCAGTTATATGCGGGACAGGCGTTTCAATCAGCCCCAGCATTTT; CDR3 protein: CASSYMRDRRFNQPQHF
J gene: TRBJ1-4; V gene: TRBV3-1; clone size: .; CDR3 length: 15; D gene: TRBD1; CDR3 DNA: TGTGCCAGCAGCCATTGGACAGGGAGGGGAGAAAAACTGTTTTTT; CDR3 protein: CASSHWTGRGEKLFF
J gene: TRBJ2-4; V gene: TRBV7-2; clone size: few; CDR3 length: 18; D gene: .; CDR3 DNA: TGTGCCAGCAGCTTAGCGGGGGGTTTGGGTGTAGCCAAAAACATTCAGTACTTC; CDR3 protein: CASSLAGGLGVAKNIQYF
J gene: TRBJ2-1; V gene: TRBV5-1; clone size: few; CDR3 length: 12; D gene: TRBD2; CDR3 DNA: TGCGCCAGCAGCTGGACTAGTATTGAGCAGTTCTTC; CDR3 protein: CASSWTSIEQFF
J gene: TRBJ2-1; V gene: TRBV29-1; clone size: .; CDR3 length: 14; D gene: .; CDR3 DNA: TGCAGCGACGGACAGCCCGTGGGGTACAATGAGCAGTTCTTC; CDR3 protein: CSDGQPVGYNEQFF
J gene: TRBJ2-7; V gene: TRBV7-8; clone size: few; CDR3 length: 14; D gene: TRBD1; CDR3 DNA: TGTGCCAGCAGCCAGACAGGGGGTAACTACGAGCAGTACTTC; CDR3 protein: CASSQTGGNYEQYF
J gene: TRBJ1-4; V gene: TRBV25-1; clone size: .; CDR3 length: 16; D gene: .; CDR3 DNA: TGTGCCAGCGCCGCGGGGTGGGCAGCACCTAATGAAAAACTGTTTTTT; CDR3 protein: CASAAGWAAPNEKLFF
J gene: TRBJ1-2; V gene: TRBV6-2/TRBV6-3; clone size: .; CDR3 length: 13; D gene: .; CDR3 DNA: TGTGCCAGCAGTGTCTCAGGGAAACGGGGCTACACCTTC; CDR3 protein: CASSVSGKRGYTF
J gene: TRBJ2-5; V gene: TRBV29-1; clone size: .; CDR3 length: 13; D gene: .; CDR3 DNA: TGCAGCGTTGAAAAGACAGGCGTGAAGACCCAGTACTTC; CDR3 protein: CSVEKTGVKTQYF
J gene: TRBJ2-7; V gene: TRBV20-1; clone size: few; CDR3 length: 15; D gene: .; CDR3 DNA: TGCAGTGCGCAAAGGGGCACTTTTTCCTCCTACGAGCAGTACTTC; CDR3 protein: CSAQRGTFSSYEQYF
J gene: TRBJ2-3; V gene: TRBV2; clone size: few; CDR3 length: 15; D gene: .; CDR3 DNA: TGTGCCAGCAGTGACACCCCAGCCTCCCCAGATACGCAGTATTTT; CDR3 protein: CASSDTPASPDTQYF
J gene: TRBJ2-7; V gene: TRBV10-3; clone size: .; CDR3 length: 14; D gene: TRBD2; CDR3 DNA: TGTGCCATTAGACTAGCGGGAGGGGCGTACGAGCAGTACTTC; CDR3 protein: CAIRLAGGAYEQYF
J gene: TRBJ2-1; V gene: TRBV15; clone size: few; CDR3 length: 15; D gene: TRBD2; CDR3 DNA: TGTGCCACCAGTAGCTGGACTAGCGGTTACAATGAGCAATTCTTC; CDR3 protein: CATSSWTSGYNEQFF
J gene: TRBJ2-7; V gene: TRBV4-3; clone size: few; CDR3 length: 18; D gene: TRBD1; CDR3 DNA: TGCGCCAGCAGCCACCCCACAGGGGGTCTACCGAGCTCCTACGAGCAGTACTTC; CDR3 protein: CASSHPTGGLPSSYEQYF
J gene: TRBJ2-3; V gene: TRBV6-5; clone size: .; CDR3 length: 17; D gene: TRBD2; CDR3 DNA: TGTGCCAGCAGTTCCGGACTAGCGGGAGGGAACACAGATACGCAGTATTTT; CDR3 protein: CASSSGLAGGNTDTQYF
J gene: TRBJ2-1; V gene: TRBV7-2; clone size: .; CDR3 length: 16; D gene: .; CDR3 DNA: TGTGCCAGCAGCTTAATAGGTGGAGGGTGGGTAGAGACCCAGTTCTTC; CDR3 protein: CASSLIGGGWVETQFF
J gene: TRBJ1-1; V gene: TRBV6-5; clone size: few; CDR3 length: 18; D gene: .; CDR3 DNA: TGTGCCAGCAGCATACGGTTGGGCAGGGGTCCTGAGGGCACTGAAGCTTTCTTT; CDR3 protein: CASSIRLGRGPEGTEAFF
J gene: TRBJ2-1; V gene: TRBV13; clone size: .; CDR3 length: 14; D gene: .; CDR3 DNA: TGTACCAGCAGCTTAGTCGGAGCGGACAATGAGCAGTTCTTC; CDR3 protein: CTSSLVGADNEQFF
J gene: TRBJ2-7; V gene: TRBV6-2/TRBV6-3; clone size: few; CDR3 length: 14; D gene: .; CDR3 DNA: TGTGCCAGCAGTTACTTGGACGGGTCCTACGAGCAGTACTTC; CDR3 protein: CASSYLDGSYEQYF
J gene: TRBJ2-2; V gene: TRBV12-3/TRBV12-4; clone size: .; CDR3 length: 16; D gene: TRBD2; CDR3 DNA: TGTGCCACTCGACAGAGTCTAGCGGAAAACACCGGGGAGCTGTTTTTT; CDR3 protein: CATRQSLAENTGELFF
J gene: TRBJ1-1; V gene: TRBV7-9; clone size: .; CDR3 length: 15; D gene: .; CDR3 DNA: TGTGCCAGCAGCTTCCGGGGGGCGCGTAACACTGAAGCTTTCTTT; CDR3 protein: CASSFRGARNTEAFF
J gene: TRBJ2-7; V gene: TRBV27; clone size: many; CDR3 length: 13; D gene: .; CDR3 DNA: TGTGCCAGCAGCAGGGGCAGCTCCTACGAGCAGTACTTC; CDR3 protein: CASSRGSSYEQYF
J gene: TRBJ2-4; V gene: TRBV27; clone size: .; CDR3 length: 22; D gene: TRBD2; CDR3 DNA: TGTGCCAGCAGTCCGCAAACTTTCGGACTAGCGGGAGACCCGCTAGCCAAAAACATTCAGTACTTC; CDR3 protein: CASSPQTFGLAGDPLAKNIQYF
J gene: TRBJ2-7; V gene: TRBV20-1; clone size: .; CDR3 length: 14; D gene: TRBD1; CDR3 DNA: TGCAGTGCCGAAGTGGGACAGGGTTCCTACGAGCAGTACTTC; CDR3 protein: CSAEVGQGSYEQYF